A single T cell receptor (beta chain) is shown here with its context. This PCR relied on a set of 60 Vbeta primers and 13 Jbeta primers. As originally analysed: Around 83 million unique TCR beta chains, 9 million to 12 million shared, were counted in a later analysis. Measured with immunoSEQ multiplex PCR; TCRdb has only the in-frame clones, and not every one. V and J calls and clone size are given by that table; D and trimming were obtained from the DNA. This table holds just over 150,000 clones. The record originates from a study of cytomegalovirus exposure and HLA in healthy donors. The CDR3 has 17 residues. Germline V gene lookup returns CDR1 SEHNR and CDR2 FQNEAQ (reference sequence). Germline trimming cut 1 base from V and 1 base from J; bases unmatched to any gene: 6.

The receptor comes from a man aged 25-40 years in good health and CMV-seronegative. The specimen was PBMCs. The V call is TRBV7-9, the J call TRBJ1-5; TRBD1 agrees at 8 bases. For the CDR3, the DNA is TGTGCCAGCAGCTTAGTTATGAGGACAGGGAGCAATCAGCCCCAGCATTTT. Translating gives CASSLVMRTGSNQPQHF.